The 27 T cell receptor beta chains presented below share a single source sample, sequenced in a study of cytomegalovirus exposure and HLA in healthy donors. The study ran its PCR with 60 Vbeta and 13 Jbeta primers. The method was immunoSEQ multiplex PCR; TCRdb's version includes in-frame clones alone and lacks a portion of them. The data show about 140,000 clones, over 75% seen once. The sequenced sample was PBMCs. The receptors stem from a man aged 25-40 years in good health and CMV-seronegative.

The V and J genes are TRBV5-1 and TRBJ1-1; 10 nucleotides align to TRBD1. Germline CDR1 is SGHRS and CDR2 is YFSETQ. Trimming removed 4 bases from V and 4 bases from J; junction bases left unmatched: 4. CDR3 length: 14 amino acids. The DNA for the CDR3 is TGCGCCAGCAGCGGGACAGGGGAGAGCACTGAAGCTTTCTTT. Translating it yields CASSGTGESTEAFF.

V usage is TRBV4-1 and J usage is TRBJ1-6; 7 bases fit TRBD1. The germline CDR1 and CDR2 sequences are MGHRA and YSYEKL. The CDR3 totals 18 residues. The V and J ends lost 3 bases and 8 bases, in that order; junction bases with no gene match: 16. Here the CDR3 reads CASSQRGQGPSMDSPLHF. CDR3 nucleotides: TGCGCCAGCAGCCAGAGGGGGCAGGGGCCCTCTATGGATTCACCCCTCCACTTT.

The chain is built from TRBV28 and TRBJ1-5, with 8 nucleotides matching TRBD1. V dropped 3 bases and J dropped 5; count of bases not matched to a gene: 12. The CDR3 length is 17 residues. Germline V CDR1 and CDR2: MDHEN, SYDVKM. The CDR3 is CASSFNLQGAKYQPQHF. The CDR3 coding sequence is TGTGCCAGCAGTTTCAATCTCCAGGGGGCGAAGTATCAGCCCCAGCATTTT.

This clone has a single count. The chain carries TRBV10-1 and TRBJ1-5; 7 bases agree with TRBD1. CDR1 is WNHNN and CDR2 is SYGVQD in the germline V gene (reference sequence). The CDR3 spans 19 residues. After removal of 1 base from V and 2 bases from J, the junction contained 14 bases not matched to a gene. CDR3 in amino acids: CASSEFRGWQGGRNQPQHF. The DNA of the CDR3 is TGCGCCAGCAGTGAGTTTCGCGGTTGGCAGGGGGGACGCAATCAGCCCCAGCATTTT.

In its sample, this clone was seen once. The chain uses TRBV27 and TRBJ2-1; 9 bases match TRBD2. The V segment lost 8 bases and the J segment 4 bases; nucleotides outside the gene matches: 6. Germline CDR1 reads MNHEY; CDR2 reads SMNVEV (reference sequence). This CDR3 comprises 14 residues. The CDR3 DNA reads as TGTGCCAGCCGTCGCGGGGGGGCATACAATGAGCAGTTCTTC. Its translation: CASRRGGAYNEQFF.

The V call is TRBV18, the J call TRBJ1-1; unclear D gene. The CDR3 loop spans 13 amino acids. Germline CDR1 KGHSH, CDR2 LQKENI. The germline V and J ends were trimmed by 3 bases and 3 bases, with 8 bases remaining between them. The DNA of the CDR3 is TGTGCCAGCTCACCCACGAGGGACACTGAAGCTTTCTTT. Translation: CASSPTRDTEAFF.

This clone was seen once. The genes are TRBV28 and TRBJ1-5, with 11 bases fitting TRBD1. CDR1 is MDHEN, CDR2 SYDVKM, per germline. After removal of 0 bases from V and 2 bases from J, the junction contained 21 bases not matched to a gene. CDR3 length equals 23 residues. Here the CDR3 reads CASSLCQRWGHPGQGDCNQPQHF. The CDR3 nucleotides read TGTGCCAGCAGTTTATGCCAACGATGGGGCCACCCGGGACAGGGGGACTGCAATCAGCCCCAGCATTTT.

This chain connects TRBV2 to TRBJ1-1, with 7 bases that match TRBD1. This CDR3 region has 13 residues. The V segment lost 7 bases and the J segment 4 bases; nucleotides outside the gene matches: 6. Germline V gene data show CDR1 as SNHLY and CDR2 as FYNNEI. CDR3 nucleotides: TGTGCCAGCAAAAGGGACAGAACCACTGAAGCTTTCTTT. Amino acid sequence: CASKRDRTTEAFF.

This clone was recorded a few times. The J gene is TRBJ2-2, the V gene TRBV5-6; D ambiguous. Trimming stripped 0 bases from V and 0 bases from J, with 3 bases between. Germline V gives CDR1 SGHDT, CDR2 YYEEEE. The CDR3 has 14 residues. The CDR3 sequence is CASSLVANTGELFF. The DNA of the CDR3 is TGTGCCAGCAGCTTGGTAGCGAACACCGGGGAGCTGTTTTTT.

V and J are TRBV18 and TRBJ1-1, with D maybe TRBD1 (6 bases). CDR1 is KGHSH, CDR2 LQKENI, per germline. The CDR3 is 14 residues long. V lost 1 base and J 5 bases, leaving 11 bases between the germline ends. The CDR3 DNA reads as TGTGCCAGCTCACCACTTACAGGGATGACTGAAGCTTTCTTT. This codes for CASSPLTGMTEAFF.

This chain uses TRBV28 with TRBJ1-4, with TRBD1 matching over 9 bases. This CDR3 has 14 amino acids. Germline V gene data show CDR1 as MDHEN and CDR2 as SYDVKM. V was clipped by 7 bases and J by 8 bases; unmatched bases: 8. The CDR3 coding sequence is TGTGCCAGCACCTCCGGGACAGGGCACGAAAAACTGTTTTTT. Translation gives CASTSGTGHEKLFF.

The rearrangement links TRBV27 to TRBJ1-4, with 9 bases identical to TRBD1. CDR3 size: 14 residues. The V segment lost 8 bases and the J segment 5 bases; nucleotides outside the gene matches: 6. CDR1 and CDR2 from the germline V gene are MNHEY and SMNVEV (reference sequence). The CDR3 DNA reads TGTGCCAGCCGATCGACAGGGGGAAATGAAAAACTGTTTTTT. It codes for CASRSTGGNEKLFF.

The V and J genes are TRBV5-6 and TRBJ1-5; TRBD1 agrees at 7 bases. V was clipped by 1 base and J by 5 bases; unmatched bases: 3. Per germline, CDR1 SGHDT and CDR2 YYEEEE. This CDR3 region has 14 residues. The CDR3 nucleotides are TGTGCCAGCAGCTTGACAGGGGTGGATCAGCCCCAGCATTTT. Encoded protein: CASSLTGVDQPQHF.

The chain joins TRBV5-1 to TRBJ2-1; D not resolved. The V and J ends lost 3 bases and 4 bases respectively, with 8 bases between them. This CDR3 has 13 residues. Germline lookup yields CDR1 SGHRS and CDR2 YFSETQ. CDR3 protein: CASSSNGYNEQFF. The DNA of the CDR3 is TGCGCCAGCAGCTCCAACGGGTACAATGAGCAGTTCTTC.

This chain joins TRBV11-2 and TRBJ1-6; TRBD1 agrees at 8 bases. J lost 6 bases, V lost 2 bases, and 9 bases had no gene match. The germline CDR1 and CDR2 sequences are SGHAT and FQNNGV. This CDR3 comprises 17 residues. The CDR3 here is CASSLLTGATGNSPLHF. The CDR3 DNA reads TGTGCCAGCAGCTTACTGACAGGGGCGACGGGTAATTCACCCCTCCACTTT.

This clone was observed a handful of times. The V call is TRBV2, the J call TRBJ2-1, with D possibly TRBD2 on 6 matching bases. In germline, CDR1 is SNHLY, CDR2 FYNNEI. The V end lost 8 bases, the J end lost 0 bases, and 14 bases lay between the germline ends. The CDR3 runs to 15 residues. The CDR3 region has the DNA TGTGCCAGCCGCCAGCGGGCTTACTCCTACAATGAGCAGTTCTTC. It encodes CASRQRAYSYNEQFF.

J is TRBJ2-7 and V is TRBV10-2; the match to TRBD1 covers 8 bases. CDR1 is WSHSY and CDR2 is SAAADI in the germline V gene. The length of the CDR3 is 15 residues. V shed 2 bases, J shed 0 bases, and the junction held 3 bases outside the gene matches. The CDR3: CASSEGQGSSYEQYF. In DNA, the CDR3 is TGCGCCAGCAGTGAGGGACAGGGTAGCTCCTACGAGCAGTACTTC.

This clone has more than one count but fewer than ten. This chain connects TRBV6-6 to TRBJ2-7, with D uncertain. V dropped 11 bases and J dropped 2 bases, with 16 bases sitting between them. The CDR3 totals 13 residues. In germline, CDR1 is MNHNY, CDR2 SVGAGI (reference sequence). This CDR3 reads CAALNQVPYEQYF. The CDR3 nucleotides read TGTGCCGCGTTGAACCAGGTTCCCTACGAGCAGTACTTC.

The rearrangement uses TRBV4-1 and TRBJ1-3, with D possibly TRBD1 on 5 matching bases. With 0 bases removed from V and 4 bases from J, the gap between germline ends came to 13 bases. The CDR3 is made up of 16 amino acids. The germline V gene encodes CDR1 MGHRA and CDR2 YSYEKL. CDR3 DNA: TGCGCCAGCAGCCAAGATAGGCAGGGCAGGGGAAACACCATATATTTT. As protein: CASSQDRQGRGNTIYF.

This chain connects TRBV5-6 to TRBJ1-5; 9 nucleotides align to TRBD1. This CDR3 has 16 amino acids. Germline V gene lookup returns CDR1 SGHDT and CDR2 YYEEEE. The J segment lost 3 bases and the V segment lost 3 bases, leaving 7 bases of the junction unmatched. The CDR3 DNA reads TGTGCCAGCAGCTCCGGGACAGGGAACCTCAATCAGCCCCAGCATTTT. Amino acids: CASSSGTGNLNQPQHF.

This clone was seen more than once but under ten times. This chain connects TRBV14 to TRBJ1-1; TRBD1 is a possible D gene (6 bases). Germline values: CDR1 SGHDN, CDR2 FVKESK. V was pared by 4 bases and J by 1 base, with 7 bases between. This CDR3 has 13 residues. The CDR3 DNA sequence: TGTGCCAGCAGCCGACAGGAGAACACTGAAGCTTTCTTT. Its protein product is CASSRQENTEAFF.

The rearrangement joins TRBV5-4 to TRBJ1-1; 7 bases map to TRBD1. CDR1 is SGHNT, CDR2 YYREEE, per germline (reference sequence). CDR3 size: 15 residues. With V trimmed by 0 bases and J by 5 bases, 7 bases remained unmatched. The DNA for the CDR3 is TGTGCCAGCAGCTTGGTTGACAGGGCCGGTACTGAAGCTTTCTTT. It is translated as CASSLVDRAGTEAFF.

The rearrangement uses TRBV5-1 and TRBJ2-5, with 7 nucleotides matching TRBD1. The CDR3 consists of 15 residues. Germline values: CDR1 SGHRS, CDR2 YFSETQ. The ends lost 4 bases at V and 4 bases at J; junction bases unmatched: 10. The CDR3 coding sequence is TGCGCCAGCAGCACCCGACAGGGTGGAGGAGAGACCCAGTACTTC. Encoded protein: CASSTRQGGGETQYF.

The chain is built from TRBV27 and TRBJ2-7; 8 bases map to TRBD2. This CDR3 has 17 amino acids. CDR1 and CDR2 from the germline V gene are MNHEY and SMNVEV (reference sequence). J was trimmed by 1 base and V by 2 bases; bases with no gene match: 10. CDR3: CASSLKGPAGESYEQYF. CDR3 DNA: TGTGCCAGCAGTTTAAAGGGGCCAGCGGGGGAATCCTACGAGCAGTACTTC.

The genes are TRBV27 and TRBJ1-5; 7 bases align to TRBD1. The CDR3 extends over 15 amino acids. The V gene's germline CDR1 is MNHEY and CDR2 SMNVEV (reference sequence). J gave up 0 bases and V 6 bases, and 5 bases lay outside the gene matches. CDR3 nucleotides: TGTGCCAGCAGAAACCAGGGGGATAGCAATCAGCCCCAGCATTTT. Protein product: CASRNQGDSNQPQHF.

V usage is TRBV28 and J usage is TRBJ1-4; 9 nucleotides line up with TRBD1. In germline, CDR1 is MDHEN, CDR2 SYDVKM. The V segment lost 6 bases and the J segment 8 bases; nucleotides outside the gene matches: 7. There are 14 residues in the CDR3. CDR3 residues: CASSRTGDGEKLFF. CDR3 nucleotide sequence: TGTGCCAGCAGCCGGACAGGGGATGGAGAAAAACTGTTTTTT. Using reference TRBV28 and TRBJ1-4 for the parts outside the CDR3, the full variable domain is DVKVTQSSRYLVKRTGEKVFLECVQDMDHENMFWYRQDPGLGLRLIYFSYDVKMKEKGDIPEGYSVSREKKERFSLILESASTNQTSMYLCASSRTGDGEKLFFGSGTQLSVL.

CDR3 coding DNA: TGTGCCAGCAGTTTTAAGCGGGGGAGCTCCTACAATGAGCAGTTCTTC. Its protein is CASSFKRGSSYNEQFF. The genes are TRBV28 and TRBJ2-1, with 8 positions matching TRBD2. J was trimmed by 0 bases and V by 3 bases; bases with no gene match: 4. Germline V CDR1 and CDR2: MDHEN, SYDVKM. The CDR3 spans 16 residues.